Listed below are T cell receptor beta chains from one sample, sequenced in a study of identical twins. TCRdb re-called the 5' RACE reads with MiXCR, one entry per CDR3 protein. The sample carries about 240,000 distinct CDR3 sequences, approximately 7.8% recorded once. The sample was also reused in another study, on yellow fever vaccine responses in identical twins.

The sample consisted of CD8+ T cells sorted from blood. Every receptor here comes from a woman under 30 in good health. CDR3s include the opening cysteine and the closing phenylalanine or tryptophan. D genes are given only for firm matches. Only some rows state a clone size, as once, few, many or a class for expanded clones.

DNA	CDR3	J	size	D	V	length
TGCAGCGTTGAAGGCGACGGAAACATTCAGTACTTC	CSVEGDGNIQYF	TRBJ2-4	NA	NA	TRBV29-1	12
TGCGCCAGCAGCTTCGACACCACCTACGAGCAGTACTTC	CASSFDTTYEQYF	TRBJ2-7	many	NA	TRBV5-1	13
TGTGCCAGCAGTTTAGTACAGGGGCATGAAGCTTTCTTT	CASSLVQGHEAFF	TRBJ1-1	many	TRBD1	TRBV12-3/TRBV12-4	13
TGCAGCGTTGCGGAATACGAGCAGTACTTC	CSVAEYEQYF	TRBJ2-7	few	NA	TRBV29-1	10
TGCGCCAGCAGCCAAGTGCCAGGTGACGAGCAGTACTTC	CASSQVPGDEQYF	TRBJ2-7	few	NA	TRBV4-1	13
TGTGCCAGCAGCTTAGCTGTAACTGAAGCTTTCTTT	CASSLAVTEAFF	TRBJ1-1	many	NA	TRBV7-9	12
TGCAGTGCTAGAGGCGGGAACAACCAAGAGACCCAGTACTTC	CSARGGNNQETQYF	TRBJ2-5	many	NA	TRBV20-1	14
TGTGCCAGCACCGATCTGTGGGGACTAGCGGCAGATACGCAGTATTTT	CASTDLWGLAADTQYF	TRBJ2-3	many	TRBD2	TRBV7-8	16
TGTGCCAGCAGTGAATATCCGTCAGGGCCGAACACTGAAGCTTTCTTT	CASSEYPSGPNTEAFF	TRBJ1-1	many	NA	TRBV25-1	16
TGCAGCGTTGAAGGTCAGGGGGCCGGGGATGAGCAGTTCTTC	CSVEGQGAGDEQFF	TRBJ2-1	many	TRBD1	TRBV29-1	14
TGTGCCAGCAGCCTCCAGGGGCCTAACACTGAAGCTTTCTTT	CASSLQGPNTEAFF	TRBJ1-1	many	NA	TRBV9	14
TGCAGCGTAACCGGGACAGGGGGCGGCTACACCTTC	CSVTGTGGGYTF	TRBJ1-2	NA	TRBD1	TRBV29-1	12
TGCAGTGCTAGAGATTCAGGGAGCGCGAACACCGGGGAGCTGTTTTTT	CSARDSGSANTGELFF	TRBJ2-2	few	NA	TRBV20-1	16
TGTGCCAGCAGCGCCCGGACAGTTTCTACCTACAATGAGCAGTTCTTC	CASSARTVSTYNEQFF	TRBJ2-1	NA	NA	TRBV7-9	16
TGTGCCAGCAGCTTGACGGGACTAGCGGCGTACTACGAGCAGTACTTC	CASSLTGLAAYYEQYF	TRBJ2-7	few	TRBD2	TRBV5-6	16
TGTGCCAGCAGGATACTAGCGGGAGGGCCGAACACCGGGGAGCTGTTTTTT	CASRILAGGPNTGELFF	TRBJ2-2	many	TRBD2	TRBV2	17
TGTGCCAGCAGCTGGACCGAGTCGTCGTACCAAGAGACCCAGTACTTC	CASSWTESSYQETQYF	TRBJ2-5	NA	NA	TRBV7-9	16
TGTGCCAGCAGAGCGGACGGGAGCTCCTACAATGAGCAGTTCTTC	CASRADGSSYNEQFF	TRBJ2-1	many	NA	TRBV2	15
TGCAGTGCTAGTAGGACGGACCGCTCCTACGAGCAGTACTTC	CSASRTDRSYEQYF	TRBJ2-7	NA	NA	TRBV20-1	14
TGCAGCGTGGAAGGGGTGCAGACTATCTCCTACAATGAGCAGTTCTTC	CSVEGVQTISYNEQFF	TRBJ2-1	many	NA	TRBV29-1	16
TGTGCCAGCAGACCTGGGCTAGCGGGAATGGAAGAGACCCAGTACTTC	CASRPGLAGMEETQYF	TRBJ2-5	NA	TRBD2	TRBV9	16
TGCGCCAGCAGCTTGGCCGTGCGGGTAACGGGAGGTAACTACGAGCAGTACTTC	CASSLAVRVTGGNYEQYF	TRBJ2-7	NA	TRBD2	TRBV5-1	18
TGTGCCAGCAGCTTAGGCAGGGGCGACTATGGCTACACCTTC	CASSLGRGDYGYTF	TRBJ1-2	NA	NA	TRBV7-9	14
TGTGCCAGCACCCCCTGGTTACGGGACACTGAAGCTTTCTTT	CASTPWLRDTEAFF	TRBJ1-1	NA	NA	TRBV28	14
TGTGCCAGCAGCCCAGACGAATGGTACAGCTCCTACAATGAGCAGTTCTTC	CASSPDEWYSSYNEQFF	TRBJ2-1	few	NA	TRBV11-3	17
TGTGCCACCAGTGATTTGTCTGGCGGGAGGTACAATGAGCAGTTCTTC	CATSDLSGGRYNEQFF	TRBJ2-1	NA	TRBD2	TRBV24-1	16
TGCAGCGTTGAAGGGACGGGAAGGGGCCTTGGGGCCAACGTCCTGACTTTC	CSVEGTGRGLGANVLTF	TRBJ2-6	many	NA	TRBV29-1	17
TGCAGTGCTAGAGATCGTAGGCCAGGGGACAGAGATACGCAGTATTTT	CSARDRRPGDRDTQYF	TRBJ2-3	few	TRBD1	TRBV20-1	16
TGTGCCAGTAGTCTGACACCTGGACAGCCCTACGAGCAGTACTTC	CASSLTPGQPYEQYF	TRBJ2-7	few	NA	TRBV19	15
TGTGCCAGCAGCTACGGAGGAAGCGGGGAGCTGTTTTTT	CASSYGGSGELFF	TRBJ2-2	NA	NA	TRBV4-2	13